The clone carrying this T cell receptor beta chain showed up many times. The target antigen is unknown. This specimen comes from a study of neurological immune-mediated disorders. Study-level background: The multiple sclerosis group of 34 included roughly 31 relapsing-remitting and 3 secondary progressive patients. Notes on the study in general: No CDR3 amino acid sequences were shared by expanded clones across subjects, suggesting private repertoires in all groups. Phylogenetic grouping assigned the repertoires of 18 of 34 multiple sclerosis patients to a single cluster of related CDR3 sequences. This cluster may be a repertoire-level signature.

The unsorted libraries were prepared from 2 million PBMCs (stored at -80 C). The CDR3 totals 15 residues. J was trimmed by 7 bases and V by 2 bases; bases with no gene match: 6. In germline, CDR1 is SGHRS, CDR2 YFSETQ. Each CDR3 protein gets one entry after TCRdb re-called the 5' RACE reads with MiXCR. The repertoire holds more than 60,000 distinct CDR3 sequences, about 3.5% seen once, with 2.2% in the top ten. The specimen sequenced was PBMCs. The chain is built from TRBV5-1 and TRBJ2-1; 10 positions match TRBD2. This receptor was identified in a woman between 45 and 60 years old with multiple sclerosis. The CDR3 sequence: CASSFPSGSSNEQFF. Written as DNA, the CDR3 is TGCGCCAGCAGCTTTCCTAGCGGGAGCTCGAATGAGCAGTTCTTC.